This T cell receptor (beta chain) originates from a study of identifying expanded T cells in peripheral blood. Some clones are missing from TCRdb's copy, which holds only in-frame ones; the method was immunoSEQ multiplex PCR. The table shows roughly 92,000 clones, with 88% occurring only once. This CDR3 is built from 16 residues. CDR1 LGHNA and CDR2 YNFKEQ come from the germline V gene. V gave up 4 bases and J gave up 4 bases, with 19 bases separating them. The J gene is TRBJ2-5, the V gene TRBV4-2, with a weak D call TRBD1 (7 bases). This sequence originates from a person between 18 and 75 years old in good health. Sequenced: blood. The CDR3, as DNA: TGTGCCAGCAGCCCCCAAGGGGGCGAGGGGGGAGAGACCCAGTACTTC. Its translation: CASSPQGGEGGETQYF.